Described below is a single TCR beta chain sequence and its context. Germline CDR1 SGHKS, CDR2 YYEKEE (reference sequence). The CDR3 runs to 15 residues. With 0 bases removed from V and 5 bases from J, the gap between germline ends came to 12 bases. This sample is drawn from a study of response to subunit inactivated influenza vaccine. From the RT-PCR reads, TCRdb called clonotypes with MiXCR, one entry per CDR3 protein. The table lists about 540,000 distinct CDR3 sequences, roughly 23% of them singletons. These records were also assigned to another study, of T cells expressing NK-cell markers. That paper states: In generating TCR beta cDNA, 5'RACE template switching with UMIs was used. With an anti-gamma-delta TCR antibody, sorting in several experiments was kept to alpha-beta TCR T cells. CD8+ T cells in 5 or 6 donors included dominant NKG2C+ clonotypes at roughly 1.0-7.5%. In a handful of donors, these clonotypes also led the CD3+CD56-NKG2C+ fraction.

This clonotype was obtained from a man aged 50 to 59 who received an inactivated influenza vaccine. The rearrangement links TRBV5-5 to TRBJ1-5; maybe TRBD1 (6 bases). The sequencing used CD4+ T cells sorted from PBMCs, collected less than 13 days after vaccination. CDR3 loop: CASSLGGGQYQPQHF. The CDR3 nucleotides are TGTGCCAGCAGCTTGGGGGGGGGACAATATCAGCCCCAGCATTTT.